The T cell receptor (beta chain) described here comes from a study of beta chain features in type 1 diabetes (dated by TCRdb to the late 2010s). Study-wide context: Mean age, gender distribution, total cell number and subset yield did not differ between patients and healthy donors. Across all samples, approximately 98,000,000 sorted cells were examined, and cell number per subset correlated strongly with RNA yield. The study compared the TCRB repertoires of sorted circulating CD4+ T cell subsets in recently diagnosed type 1 diabetes patients with those in matched healthy donors. Regulatory and stem cell-like memory subsets were obtained from only 8 patients and about 8 healthy donors, while naive and central memory subsets were obtained from all 30 or so donors.

A single peripheral blood draw of around 120 mL on average was collected from each donor into heparinised tubes. A BD FACSAria II was used to sort naive, central memory, regulatory and stem cell-like memory CD4+ T cells with a panel that included CD45RO, CCR7, CD25, CD127, CD95 and CD27. Every sorted population had a purity above 95%. PBMCs were isolated right away by Lymphoprep density gradient centrifugation and were stained directly, without culture. So that batch effects would be minimized, each experiment stained and sorted samples in pairs, pairing one healthy donor with one patient. The entire isolated RNA was reverse transcribed using the High Capacity cDNA Reverse Transcription Kit, and thus expressed TCRB transcripts were sequenced. Naive, central memory and regulatory T cell samples underwent deep immunoSEQ sequencing, averaging around 4 million total reads per sample. After sorted cells were lysed in RLT buffer, RNA was extracted with DNase-treated RNeasy Micro or Mini kits, with the choice depending on cell number. To prevent cross-contamination, each cell subset was processed individually, whereas patient and healthy donor samples were processed jointly. The immunoSEQ multiplex PCR was used to amplify TCRB sequences from cDNA, generating 87-bp fragments that spanned the CDR3 region. The amplicons were sequenced using the Illumina HiSeq platform. Processing in the source paper ran as follows. PCR bias was corrected computationally using synthetic template baselines, and reads within Hamming distance 2 were collapsed, with unmergeable singletons discarded. Reads were aligned to IMGT to assign V, D and J genes, CDR3 length, and insertions or deletions at six rearrangement sites. Clonotype counts were normalized to sorted cell number within each subset before computing true diversity and Gini coefficients with the tcR R package. The overlap coefficient, calculated on TCRB nucleotide sequences, was used to measure repertoire sharing. This immuneACCESS table, as held by TCRdb, lists in-frame sequences with V and J called but not all clones. Of the missing ones, under half trace to an unresolved V gene in checked studies; the others have no known cause. V, J and clone size derive from that table, while D and trimming were established from the DNA sequence. The sample includes 50,000 to 65,000 clones, with roughly 39% observed a single time. The top ten constitute 1.4% of the sample.

About this clone: Its antigen is still unknown. No base quality information exists; no much larger clone differs at one position.

Beyond this particular receptor, the publication reports: A moderate but significant shortening of TCRB CDR3 length was observed in type 1 diabetes patients in all four CD4+ subsets. Naive, central memory and regulatory TCRB repertoires appeared more similar among patients than among healthy donors. Only small numbers of individuals were included in the HLA sub-analyses, which left unresolved whether HLA type had any influence on TCRB rearrangement. Because cDNA rather than genomic DNA was sequenced, highly expressing activated cells could have been over-represented, although no difference in activation and CD3 levels was found between groups. PCR may preferentially amplify shorter templates, but because patient and control samples were amplified and corrected together, any resulting skew would affect both groups equally. At VDJ recombination sites, patients with type 1 diabetes made fewer insertions and deleted more nucleotides, a pattern implying thymic rearrangement abnormalities.

What was sequenced was Tregs from blood. The cell subset or site label on this specimen signifies: regulatory CD4+ T cells. The origin of this receptor is a young man with type 1 diabetes.

CDR3 sequence: CASRGQGDQPQHF. The sequenced DNA: TGTGCCAGCAGGGGACAGGGGGATCAGCCCCAGCATTTT. This chain is built from TRBV6-1 and TRBJ1-5; 11 junctional bases match TRBD1. Its CDR3 holds 13 amino acids, cysteine through phenylalanine. Only CDR3 DNA remains: 39 bases, in frame from the first base. From the germline V gene, CDR1 is MNHNS and CDR2 is SASEGT. Trimming takes 6 bases off V and 5 bases off J; junction bases not matched to a gene: 0.